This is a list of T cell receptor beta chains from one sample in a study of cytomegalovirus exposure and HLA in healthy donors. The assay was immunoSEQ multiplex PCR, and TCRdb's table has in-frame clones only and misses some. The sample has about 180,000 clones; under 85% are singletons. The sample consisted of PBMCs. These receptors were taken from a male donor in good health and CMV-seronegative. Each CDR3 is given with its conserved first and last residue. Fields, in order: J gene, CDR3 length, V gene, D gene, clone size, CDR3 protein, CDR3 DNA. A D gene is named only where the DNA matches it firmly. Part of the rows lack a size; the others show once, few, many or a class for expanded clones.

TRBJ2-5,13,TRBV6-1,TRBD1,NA,CASSGDRQETQYF,TGTGCCAGCAGTGGGGACAGGCAAGAGACCCAGTACTTC
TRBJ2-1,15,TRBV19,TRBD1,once,CASSISGQGSNEQFF,TGTGCCAGTAGTATCTCGGGACAGGGTTCCAATGAGCAGTTCTTC
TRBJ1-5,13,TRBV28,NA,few,CASSQGGHQPQHF,TGTGCCAGCAGTCAAGGAGGGCACCAGCCCCAGCATTTT
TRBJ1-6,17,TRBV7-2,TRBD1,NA,CASSLGGTGPFNSPLHF,TGTGCCAGCAGCTTAGGAGGGACAGGTCCCTTTAATTCACCCCTCCACTTT
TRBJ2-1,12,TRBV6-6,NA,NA,CASTSLFSEQFF,TGTGCCAGCACCTCCCTGTTCTCTGAGCAGTTCTTC
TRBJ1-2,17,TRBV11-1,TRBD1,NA,CASSSSPENRGGNGYTF,TGTGCCAGCAGCAGCTCCCCGGAGAACAGGGGAGGAAATGGCTACACCTTC
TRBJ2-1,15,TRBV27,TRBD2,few,CASSWAGLPYNEQFF,TGTGCCAGCAGTTGGGCGGGACTACCCTACAATGAGCAGTTCTTC
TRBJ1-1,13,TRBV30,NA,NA,CAWRSDTGKAAFF,TGTGCCTGGAGGTCCGACACAGGGAAGGCAGCTTTCTTT
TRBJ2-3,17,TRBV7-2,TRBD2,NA,CASSYRLAGVATDTQYF,TGTGCCAGCAGCTATCGACTAGCGGGAGTAGCAACAGATACGCAGTATTTT
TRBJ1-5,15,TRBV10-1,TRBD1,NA,CASPGEDRAYQPQHF,TGCGCCAGCCCCGGAGAGGACAGGGCCTACCAGCCCCAGCATTTT
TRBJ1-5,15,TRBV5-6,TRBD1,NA,CASSSLGTGNQPQHF,TGTGCCAGCAGCTCGCTGGGGACAGGGAATCAGCCCCAGCATTTT
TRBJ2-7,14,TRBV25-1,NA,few,CASSEMRASYEQYF,TGTGCCAGCAGTGAAATGAGAGCTTCCTACGAGCAGTACTTC
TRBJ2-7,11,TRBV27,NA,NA,CASGSLGEQYF,TGTGCCAGCGGCAGTCTTGGCGAGCAGTACTTC
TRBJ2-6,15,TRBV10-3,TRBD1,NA,CASRQGAVGANVLTF,TGTGCCAGCCGACAGGGGGCTGTTGGGGCCAACGTCCTGACTTTC
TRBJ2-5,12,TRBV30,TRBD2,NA,CAWSVGGETQYF,TGTGCCTGGAGTGTGGGGGGGGAGACCCAGTACTTC
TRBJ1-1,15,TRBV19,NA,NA,CASSKRGQGVTEAFF,TGTGCCAGTAGTAAAAGGGGCCAGGGCGTCACTGAAGCTTTCTTT
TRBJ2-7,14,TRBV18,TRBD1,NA,CASSPFRDSYEQYF,TGTGCCAGCTCACCATTCCGGGACAGCTACGAGCAGTACTTC
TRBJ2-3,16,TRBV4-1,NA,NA,CASSHRTESPTDTQYF,TGCGCCAGCAGCCACCGGACAGAGTCGCCCACAGATACGCAGTATTTT
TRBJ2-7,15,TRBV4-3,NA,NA,CASSQDMFRTYEQYF,TGCGCCAGCAGCCAAGATATGTTCAGAACCTACGAGCAGTACTTC
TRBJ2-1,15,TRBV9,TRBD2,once,CASSVGTSRGNEQFF,TGTGCCAGCAGCGTAGGGACTAGCCGGGGCAATGAGCAGTTCTTC
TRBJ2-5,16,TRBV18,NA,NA,CASSPGVQGSAETQYF,TGTGCCAGCTCACCAGGTGTTCAGGGATCGGCAGAGACCCAGTACTTC
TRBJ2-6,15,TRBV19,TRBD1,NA,CATFPGGNGANVLTF,TGTGCCACTTTTCCAGGGGGCAATGGGGCCAACGTCCTGACTTTC
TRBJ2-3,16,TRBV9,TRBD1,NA,CASSVAAGGGGDTQYF,TGTGCCAGCAGCGTAGCGGCAGGGGGTGGTGGAGATACGCAGTATTTT
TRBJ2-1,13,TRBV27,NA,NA,CASSFSGDNEQFF,TGTGCCAGCAGTTTTAGCGGTGACAATGAGCAGTTCTTC
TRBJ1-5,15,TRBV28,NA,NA,CASSLLGGSNQPQHF,TGTGCCAGCAGTTTATTGGGGGGGAGCAATCAGCCCCAGCATTTT
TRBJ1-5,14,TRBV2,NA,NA,CASRPSSPDQPQHF,TGTGCCAGCAGACCTAGTAGTCCCGATCAGCCCCAGCATTTT
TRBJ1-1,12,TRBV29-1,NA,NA,CSVVTVNTEAFF,TGCAGCGTTGTGACAGTTAACACTGAAGCTTTCTTT
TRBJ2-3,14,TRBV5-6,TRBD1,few,CASRGQGAIDTQYF,TGTGCCAGCAGAGGACAGGGGGCAATAGATACGCAGTATTTT
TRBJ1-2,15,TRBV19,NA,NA,CASSIDGGGPYGYTF,TGTGCCAGTAGTATAGATGGTGGAGGACCCTATGGCTACACCTTC